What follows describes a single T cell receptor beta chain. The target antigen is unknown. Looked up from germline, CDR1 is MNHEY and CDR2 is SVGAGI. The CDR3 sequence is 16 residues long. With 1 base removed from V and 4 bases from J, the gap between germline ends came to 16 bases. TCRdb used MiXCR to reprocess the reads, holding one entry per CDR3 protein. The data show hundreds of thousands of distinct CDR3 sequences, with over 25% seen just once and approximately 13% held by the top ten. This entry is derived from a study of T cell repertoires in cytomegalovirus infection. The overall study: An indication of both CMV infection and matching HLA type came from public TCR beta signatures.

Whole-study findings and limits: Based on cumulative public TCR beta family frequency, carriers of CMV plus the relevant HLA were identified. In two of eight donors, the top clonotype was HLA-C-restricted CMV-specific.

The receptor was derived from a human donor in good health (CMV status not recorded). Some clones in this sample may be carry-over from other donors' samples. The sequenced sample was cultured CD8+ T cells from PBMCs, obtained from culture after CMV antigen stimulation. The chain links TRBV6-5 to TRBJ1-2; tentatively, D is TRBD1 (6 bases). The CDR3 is CASSYLGGASSYGYTF. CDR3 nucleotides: TGTGCCAGCAGTTACTTGGGGGGGGCAAGTTCCTATGGCTACACCTTC.